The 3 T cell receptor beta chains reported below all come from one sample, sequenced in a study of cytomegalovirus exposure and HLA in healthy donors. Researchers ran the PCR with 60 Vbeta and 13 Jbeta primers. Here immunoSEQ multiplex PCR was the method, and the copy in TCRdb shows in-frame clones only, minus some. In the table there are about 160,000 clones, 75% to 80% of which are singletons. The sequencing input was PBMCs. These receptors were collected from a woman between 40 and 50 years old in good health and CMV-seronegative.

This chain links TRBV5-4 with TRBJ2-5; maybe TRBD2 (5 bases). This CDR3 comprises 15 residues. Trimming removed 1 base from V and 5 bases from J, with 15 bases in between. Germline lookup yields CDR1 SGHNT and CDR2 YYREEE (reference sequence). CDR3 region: CASSLPGSRGETQYF. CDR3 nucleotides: TGTGCCAGCAGCTTGCCGGGGTCAAGAGGGGAGACCCAGTACTTC.

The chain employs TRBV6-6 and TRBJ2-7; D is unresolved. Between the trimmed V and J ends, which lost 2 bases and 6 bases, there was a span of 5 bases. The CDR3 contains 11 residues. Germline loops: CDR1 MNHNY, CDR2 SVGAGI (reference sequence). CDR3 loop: CASSYEFEQYF. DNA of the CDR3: TGTGCCAGCAGTTACGAGTTCGAGCAGTACTTC.

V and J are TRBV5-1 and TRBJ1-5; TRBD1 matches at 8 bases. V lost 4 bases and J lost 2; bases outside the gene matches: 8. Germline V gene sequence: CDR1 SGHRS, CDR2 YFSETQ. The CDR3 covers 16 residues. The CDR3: CASSPGTGGGNQPQHF. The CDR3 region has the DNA TGCGCCAGCAGCCCTGGGACAGGCGGCGGCAATCAGCCCCAGCATTTT.